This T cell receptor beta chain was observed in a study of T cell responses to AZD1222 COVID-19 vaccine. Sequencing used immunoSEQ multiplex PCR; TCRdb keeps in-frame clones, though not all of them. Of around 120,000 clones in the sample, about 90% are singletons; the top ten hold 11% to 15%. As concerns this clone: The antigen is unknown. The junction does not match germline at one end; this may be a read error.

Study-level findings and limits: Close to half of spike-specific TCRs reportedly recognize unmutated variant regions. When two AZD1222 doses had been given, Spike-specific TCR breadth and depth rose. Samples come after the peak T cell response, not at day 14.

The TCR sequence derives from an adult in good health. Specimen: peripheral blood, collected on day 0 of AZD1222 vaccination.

The CDR3 here is CASSSNGTGLYQPQHF. CDR3 sequence (DNA): TGTGCTAGCAGCTCAAACGGGACAGGTCTTTACCAGCCCCAGCATTTT. The rearrangement joins TRBV7-7 to TRBJ1-5; TRBD1 agrees at 8 bases. CDR1 is SSHAT, CDR2 FNYEAQ, per germline (reference sequence). The CDR3 consists of 16 residues.